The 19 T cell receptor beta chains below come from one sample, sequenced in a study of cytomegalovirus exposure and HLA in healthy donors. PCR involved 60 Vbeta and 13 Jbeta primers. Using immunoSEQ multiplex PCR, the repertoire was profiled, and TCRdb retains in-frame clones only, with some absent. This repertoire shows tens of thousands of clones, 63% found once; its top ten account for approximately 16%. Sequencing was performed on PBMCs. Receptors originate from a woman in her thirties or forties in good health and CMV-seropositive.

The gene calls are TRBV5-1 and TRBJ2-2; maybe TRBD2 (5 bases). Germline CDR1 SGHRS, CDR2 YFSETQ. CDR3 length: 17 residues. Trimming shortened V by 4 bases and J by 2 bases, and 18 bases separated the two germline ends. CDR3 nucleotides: TGCGCCAGCAGCGGATACAATCTAGGGAGAAACACCGGGGAGCTGTTTTTT. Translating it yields CASSGYNLGRNTGELFF.

The CDR3 nucleotides are TGTGCCAGCAGCTCCGCAGGGGCCTACGAGCAGTACTTC. Residues: CASSSAGAYEQYF. The V call is TRBV7-9, the J call TRBJ2-7, with D tentatively TRBD1 (6 bases). The germline V gene has CDR1 SEHNR and CDR2 FQNEAQ (reference sequence). Trimming stripped 4 bases from V and 2 bases from J, with 9 bases between. This CDR3 contains 13 residues.

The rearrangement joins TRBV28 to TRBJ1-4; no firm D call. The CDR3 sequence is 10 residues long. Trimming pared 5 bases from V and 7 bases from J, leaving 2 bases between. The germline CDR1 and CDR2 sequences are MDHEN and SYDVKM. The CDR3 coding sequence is TGTGCCAGCAGTCTTGAAAAACTGTTTTTT. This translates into CASSLEKLFF.

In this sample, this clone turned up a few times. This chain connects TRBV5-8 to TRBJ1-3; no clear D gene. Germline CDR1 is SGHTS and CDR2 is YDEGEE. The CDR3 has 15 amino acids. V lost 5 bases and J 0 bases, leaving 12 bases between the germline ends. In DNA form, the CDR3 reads TGTGCCAGCAGACAACACACCAGCTCTGGAAACACCATATATTTT. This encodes CASRQHTSSGNTIYF. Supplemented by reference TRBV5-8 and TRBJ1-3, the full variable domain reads EAGVTQSPTHLIKTRGQQATLRCSPISGHTSVYWYQQALGLGLQFLLWYDEGEERNRGNFPPRFSGRQFPNYSSELNVNALELEDSALYLCASRQHTSSGNTIYFGEGSWLTVV.

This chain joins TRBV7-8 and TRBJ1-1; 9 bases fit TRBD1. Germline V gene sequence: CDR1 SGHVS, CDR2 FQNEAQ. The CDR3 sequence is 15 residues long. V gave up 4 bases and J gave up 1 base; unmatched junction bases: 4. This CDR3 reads CASSSGQGKNTEAFF. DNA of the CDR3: TGTGCCAGCAGCTCCGGACAGGGGAAGAACACTGAAGCTTTCTTT. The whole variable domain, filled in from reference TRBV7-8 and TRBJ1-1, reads GAGVSQSPRYKVAKRGQDVALRCDPISGHVSLFWYQQALGQGPEFLTYFQNEAQLDKSGLPSDRFFAERPEGSVSTLKIQRTQQEDSAVYLCASSSGQGKNTEAFFGQGTRLTVV.

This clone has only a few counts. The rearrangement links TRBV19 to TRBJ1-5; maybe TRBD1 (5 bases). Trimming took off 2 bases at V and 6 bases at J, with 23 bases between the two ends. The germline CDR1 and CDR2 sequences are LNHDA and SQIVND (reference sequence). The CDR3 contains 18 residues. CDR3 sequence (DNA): TGTGCCAGTAGTATAAGGAGCCCAAGCCAGGGTTATGGTCAGCCCCAGCATTTT. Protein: CASSIRSPSQGYGQPQHF.

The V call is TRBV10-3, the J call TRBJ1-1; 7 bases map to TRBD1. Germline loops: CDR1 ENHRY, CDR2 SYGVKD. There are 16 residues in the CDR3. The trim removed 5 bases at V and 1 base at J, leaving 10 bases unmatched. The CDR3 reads CAISPTLGQRNTEAFF. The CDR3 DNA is TGTGCCATCAGTCCAACCCTGGGACAGCGGAACACTGAAGCTTTCTTT.

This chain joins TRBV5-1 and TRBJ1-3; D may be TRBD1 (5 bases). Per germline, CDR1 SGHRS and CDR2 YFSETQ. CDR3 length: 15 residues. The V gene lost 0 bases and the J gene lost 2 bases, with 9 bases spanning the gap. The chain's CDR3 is CASSLDRLAGNTIYF. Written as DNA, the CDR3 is TGCGCCAGCAGCTTGGACAGGTTGGCTGGAAACACCATATATTTT.

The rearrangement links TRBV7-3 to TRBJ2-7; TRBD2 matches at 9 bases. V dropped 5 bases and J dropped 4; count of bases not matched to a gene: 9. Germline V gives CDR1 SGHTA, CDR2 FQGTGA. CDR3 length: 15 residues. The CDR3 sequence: CASSLGGAGGYEQYF. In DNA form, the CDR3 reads TGTGCCAGCAGCCTAGGCGGTGCGGGAGGGTACGAGCAGTACTTC.

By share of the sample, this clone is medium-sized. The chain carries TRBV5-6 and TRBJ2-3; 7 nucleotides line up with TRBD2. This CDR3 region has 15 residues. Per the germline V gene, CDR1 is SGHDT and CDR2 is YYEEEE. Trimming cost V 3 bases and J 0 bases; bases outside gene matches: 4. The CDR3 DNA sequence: TGTGCCAGCAGCTCCCTGGGGGGGAGCACAGATACGCAGTATTTT. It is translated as CASSSLGGSTDTQYF.

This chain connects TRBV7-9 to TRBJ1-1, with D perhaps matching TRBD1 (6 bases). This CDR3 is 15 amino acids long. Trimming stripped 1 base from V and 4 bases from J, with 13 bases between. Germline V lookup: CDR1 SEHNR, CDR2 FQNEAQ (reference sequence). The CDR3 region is CASSLVLGGSTEAFF. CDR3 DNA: TGTGCCAGCAGCTTAGTTCTAGGGGGTTCCACTGAAGCTTTCTTT.

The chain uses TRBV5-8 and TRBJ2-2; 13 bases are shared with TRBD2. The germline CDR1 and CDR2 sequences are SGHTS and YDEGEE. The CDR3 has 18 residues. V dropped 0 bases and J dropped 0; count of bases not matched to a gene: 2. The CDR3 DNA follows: TGTGCCAGCAGCTTGGCCGGGACTAGCGGGACGAACACCGGGGAGCTGTTTTTT. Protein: CASSLAGTSGTNTGELFF. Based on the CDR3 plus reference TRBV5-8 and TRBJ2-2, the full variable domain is EAGVTQSPTHLIKTRGQQATLRCSPISGHTSVYWYQQALGLGLQFLLWYDEGEERNRGNFPPRFSGRQFPNYSSELNVNALELEDSALYLCASSLAGTSGTNTGELFFGEGSRLTVL.

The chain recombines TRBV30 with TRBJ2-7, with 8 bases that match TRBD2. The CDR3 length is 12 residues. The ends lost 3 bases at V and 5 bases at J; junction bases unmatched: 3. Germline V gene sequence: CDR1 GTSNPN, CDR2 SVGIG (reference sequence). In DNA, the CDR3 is TGTGCCTGGAGCGGACTAGCAGACGAGCAGTACTTC. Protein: CAWSGLADEQYF.

The CDR3 loop is CASSQDAPGLLEGVTGELFF. The CDR3 nucleotides are TGCGCCAGCAGCCAAGATGCCCCGGGACTACTAGAAGGGGTCACCGGGGAGCTGTTTTTT. The chain links TRBV4-3 to TRBJ2-2; 7 nucleotides agree with TRBD2. From germline, CDR1 is LGHNA and CDR2 YSLEER. With 0 bases clipped from V and 4 bases from J, the junction kept 17 bases outside the gene matches. The CDR3 loop spans 20 amino acids.

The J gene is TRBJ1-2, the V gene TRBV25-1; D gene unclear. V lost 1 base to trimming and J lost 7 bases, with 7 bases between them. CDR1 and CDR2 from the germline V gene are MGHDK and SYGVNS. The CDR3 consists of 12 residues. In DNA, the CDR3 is TGTGCCAGCAGTGAATCTGAGGTTGGCTACACCTTC. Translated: CASSESEVGYTF.

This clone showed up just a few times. The CDR3 DNA follows: TGTGCCACCAGCAGAGTCCCGGTCACAGATACGCAGTATTTT. Translation: CATSRVPVTDTQYF. The gene calls are TRBV15 and TRBJ2-3; D is unclear. Per germline, CDR1 LNHNV and CDR2 YYDKDF (reference sequence). The CDR3 extends over 14 amino acids. V gave up 1 base and J gave up 2 bases, with 7 bases separating them.

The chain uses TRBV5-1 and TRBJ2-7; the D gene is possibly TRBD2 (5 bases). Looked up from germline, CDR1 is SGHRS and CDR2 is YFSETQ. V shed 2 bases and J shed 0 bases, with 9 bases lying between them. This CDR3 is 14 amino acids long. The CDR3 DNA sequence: TGCGCCAGCAGCTTCGAGGGAAGCTCCTACGAGCAGTACTTC. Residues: CASSFEGSSYEQYF.

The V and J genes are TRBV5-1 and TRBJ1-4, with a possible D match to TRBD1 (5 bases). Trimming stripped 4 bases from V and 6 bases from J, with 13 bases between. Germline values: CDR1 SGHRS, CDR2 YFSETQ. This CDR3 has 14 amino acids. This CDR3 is CASSAGGIDEKLFF. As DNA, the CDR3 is TGCGCCAGCAGCGCCGGGGGTATCGATGAAAAACTGTTTTTT.

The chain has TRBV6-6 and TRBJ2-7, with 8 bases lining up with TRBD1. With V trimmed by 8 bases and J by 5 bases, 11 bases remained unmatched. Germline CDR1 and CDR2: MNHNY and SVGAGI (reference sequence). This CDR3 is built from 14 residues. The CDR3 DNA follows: TGTGCCAGCGCGGACGGACAGGGAAATAACGAGCAGTACTTC. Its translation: CASADGQGNNEQYF.